A single sample gave rise to the 10 T cell receptor beta chains below, sequenced in a study of T cells in Graves' hyperthyroidism and ophthalmopathy. Amplification targeted TCR beta CDR3 regions from RNA transcripts. Carried out on the TCR CDR3, a first-round RT-PCR used the HTBI primer set. TCRdb re-called the multiplex PCR reads through MiXCR, storing one row per CDR3 protein. This sample has a few hundred thousand distinct CDR3 sequences, with under 25% found just once. The sequenced material came from blood. These receptors were taken from a man younger than 35 with Graves' hyperthyroidism.

In its sample, this clonotype was seen many times. The rearrangement joins TRBV29-1 to TRBJ2-7; 7 bases agree with TRBD1. Unmatched junction bases numbered 8, after V lost 3 bases and J lost 3 bases. Germline CDR1 reads SQVTM; CDR2 reads ANQGSEA. The CDR3 spans 14 residues. CDR3 in amino acids: CSVETAGGVYEQYF. CDR3 bases: TGCAGCGTTGAGACCGCAGGGGGAGTCTACGAGCAGTACTTC.

This clonotype was picked up many times. The J gene is TRBJ2-5, the V gene TRBV6-1; no reliable D call. Per germline, CDR1 MNHNS and CDR2 SASEGT. Trimming removed 1 base from V and 5 bases from J, with 20 bases in between. This CDR3 is 17 amino acids long. The CDR3 sequence: CASSEEGKVAGGETQYF. Here the CDR3 DNA reads TGTGCCAGCAGTGAAGAAGGAAAGGTAGCAGGTGGGGAGACCCAGTACTTC.

The chain links TRBV13 to TRBJ2-7; D possibly corresponds to TRBD1 (5 bases). V was shortened by 2 bases and J by 0 bases, with 11 bases between the two germline ends. Germline V lookup: CDR1 PRHDT, CDR2 FYEKMQ (reference sequence). There are 15 residues in the CDR3. The CDR3 spells CASSLSGLRSYEQYF. In nucleotides, the CDR3 is TGTGCCAGCAGCTTATCAGGGTTGCGCTCCTACGAGCAGTACTTC.

This clonotype occurred many times. The chain joins TRBV28 to TRBJ2-7; a possible D gene is TRBD2 (7 bases). The germline V and J ends were trimmed by 5 bases and 0 bases, with 17 bases remaining between them. The CDR3 is 16 residues long. Germline V gene lookup returns CDR1 MDHEN and CDR2 SYDVKM. The CDR3 sequence: CASSGGGGKSSYEQYF. Here the CDR3 DNA reads TGTGCCAGCAGTGGGGGGGGCGGGAAGAGCTCCTACGAGCAGTACTTC.

The V call is TRBV6-1, the J call TRBJ2-3; D is undetermined. Germline assignment: CDR1 MNHNS and CDR2 SASEGT. The germline V and J ends were trimmed by 7 bases and 0 bases, with 14 bases remaining between them. This CDR3 is 15 amino acids long. CDR3 coding DNA: TGTGCCAGCACCTCCGAACGACTTAGCACAGATACGCAGTATTTT. Residues: CASTSERLSTDTQYF.

This sequence joins TRBV6-9 and TRBJ2-5; D unresolved. The CDR3 sequence is 12 residues long. Deletions cut 3 bases from V and 9 bases from J, with 11 bases between. The V gene's germline CDR1 is MNHGY and CDR2 SVAAGI. The CDR3 sequence is CASSYPETAQYF. In DNA, the CDR3 is TGTGCCAGCAGTTACCCAGAGACGGCCCAGTACTTC.

The rearrangement joins TRBV5-5 to TRBJ1-1; a possible D gene is TRBD1 (5 bases). Per the germline V gene, CDR1 is SGHKS and CDR2 is YYEKEE (reference sequence). V lost 2 bases to trimming and J lost 1 base, with 12 bases between them. The CDR3 consists of 15 residues. The CDR3 is CASSFEGTENTEAFF. DNA of the CDR3: TGTGCCAGCAGCTTTGAGGGGACGGAGAACACTGAAGCTTTCTTT.

This clonotype was picked up many times. The chain combines TRBV30 with TRBJ2-4, with 11 bases fitting TRBD1. With 3 bases clipped from V and 7 bases from J, the junction kept 8 bases outside the gene matches. This CDR3 is built from 15 residues. CDR1 and CDR2 (germline): GTSNPN, SVGIG (reference sequence). CDR3 in DNA: TGTGCCTGGAGAGAACCCCGGACAGGGGGCAACATTCAGTACTTC. This translates into CAWREPRTGGNIQYF.

This CDR3 is CASSPGSGNTEAFF. The CDR3 bases are TGTGCCAGCTCACCGGGCAGCGGGAACACTGAAGCTTTCTTT. This chain joins TRBV18 and TRBJ1-1; D is undetermined. There are 14 residues in the CDR3. The germline V and J ends were trimmed by 3 bases and 1 base, with 9 bases remaining between them. Germline CDR1 reads KGHSH; CDR2 reads LQKENI.

The table lists this clonotype with many counts. The chain's CDR3 is CASSAKQETQYF. The CDR3 DNA is TGCGCCAGCAGCGCGAAACAAGAGACCCAGTACTTC. The gene calls are TRBV5-1 and TRBJ2-5; D gene uncertain. CDR1 and CDR2 from the germline V gene are SGHRS and YFSETQ. V gave up 4 bases and J gave up 2 bases, with 6 bases separating them. The length of the CDR3 is 12 residues.